This T cell receptor (beta chain) was sequenced in a study of breast tumors, draining lymph nodes, adjacent tissues. MiXCR, applied by TCRdb to the multiplex PCR reads, yields one record per CDR3 protein. Here the sample spans 9,500 to 12,000 distinct CDR3 sequences, 53% being singletons. Study-level findings and limits: Tumors had less TCR diversity than lymph nodes, more than nontumor tissue. Luminal-like breast cancer showed significantly greater tumor-nontumor repertoire similarity than basal-like breast cancer did. Findings are consistent with lymph node origin and intratumoral expansion of most tumor T cells. Tumor T cell lymph node origin was a supported hypothesis, not proven.

Regarding this clonotype: Its specificity is not known.

The CDR3 totals 12 residues. The germline gives CDR1 SEHNR, CDR2 FQNEAQ (reference sequence). Deletions cut 7 bases from V and 2 bases from J, with 8 bases between. The chain combines TRBV7-9 with TRBJ1-2; D ambiguous. Sequencing was performed on breast tumor tissue. The clonotype was recovered from a female donor with breast cancer. Some clones in this sample may be carry-over from other donors' samples. The CDR3 region is CASNQENYGYTF. The CDR3 DNA is TGTGCCAGCAATCAGGAGAACTATGGCTACACCTTC.